This T cell receptor (beta chain) appears in the sequencing data of a study of Ad26.COV2.S vaccination and SARS-CoV-2 variants. Treatment given: over 15 received Ad26.COV2.S at low or high dose, single or two shots; 5 received placebo; per-sample allocation not given. On day 63 after the first injection, vaccine and placebo recipients gave samples. The assay was immunoSEQ multiplex PCR, and TCRdb's table has in-frame clones only and misses some. Of around 450,000 clones in the sample, roughly 88% were seen once. CDR1 is LNHDA, CDR2 SQIVND, per germline (reference sequence). The CDR3 runs 14 residues. V was pared by 1 base and J by 1 base, with 7 bases between.

This clonotype originated in a person between 18 and 59 years old who received the Ad26.COV2.S COVID-19 vaccine or a placebo. Sequenced here: peripheral blood, sampled in a trial of Ad26.COV2.S vaccine versus placebo. The chain recombines TRBV19 with TRBJ1-1; D is undetermined. CDR3 bases: TGTGCCAGTAGTATAGGGCCAGGGAACACTGAAGCTTTCTTT. Translated: CASSIGPGNTEAFF.